Described below is a single T cell receptor (beta chain) sequence and its context. Antigen: not known. This sample is drawn from a study of T cells expressing NK-cell markers. Study-level information: The TCR beta repertoires originated in sorted CD3+CD56+NKG2C+, CD3+CD56+NKG2C- and CD3+CD56-NKG2C+ T cells. One of eight sequenced donors was HCMV-seronegative; the other seven were seropositive.

Findings of the study overall: The CD3+CD56-NKG2C+ fraction was also led by these clonotypes in a few donors.

The CDR3 is 14 amino acids. The germline V gene encodes CDR1 SQVTM and CDR2 ANQGSEA. Making the TCR beta cDNA relied on 5'RACE template switching with UMIs. TCRdb reprocessed the 5' RACE reads, keeping one entry per CDR3 protein, no DNA. The data include some 460,000 distinct CDR3 sequences; the top ten clones carry 1.4%. Sequenced material: blood T cells: a sorted CD56 or NKG2C T cell subset, CD4+ or CD8+ T cells, or bulk PBMC T cells (not recorded which). The V gene is TRBV29-1, the J gene TRBJ2-7; TCRdb calls TRBD2, which cannot be checked without DNA. This TCR was sampled from a woman between 50 and 59 years old in good health. CDR3 amino acids: CSVVVSGRAGEQYF.